This T cell receptor (beta chain) was recorded in a study of control samples from healthy donors and cancer patients. Produced via immunoSEQ multiplex PCR; TCRdb's table is partial and in-frame only. Of about 93,000 clones in the sample, 88% were seen once. The CDR3 is 16 amino acids. V lost 4 bases, J lost 7 bases, and 13 bases stayed unmatched. The germline V gene encodes CDR1 SGDLS and CDR2 YYNGEE. The source of this sequence is a woman in her seventies in good health. The chain is built from TRBV9 and TRBJ2-5; TRBD2 agrees at 10 bases. Sequenced material: blood. In DNA form, the CDR3 reads TGTGCCAGCAGCACCAGCAGAGCGGGAGGGCTAGGGACCCAGTACTTC. It yields the protein CASSTSRAGGLGTQYF.